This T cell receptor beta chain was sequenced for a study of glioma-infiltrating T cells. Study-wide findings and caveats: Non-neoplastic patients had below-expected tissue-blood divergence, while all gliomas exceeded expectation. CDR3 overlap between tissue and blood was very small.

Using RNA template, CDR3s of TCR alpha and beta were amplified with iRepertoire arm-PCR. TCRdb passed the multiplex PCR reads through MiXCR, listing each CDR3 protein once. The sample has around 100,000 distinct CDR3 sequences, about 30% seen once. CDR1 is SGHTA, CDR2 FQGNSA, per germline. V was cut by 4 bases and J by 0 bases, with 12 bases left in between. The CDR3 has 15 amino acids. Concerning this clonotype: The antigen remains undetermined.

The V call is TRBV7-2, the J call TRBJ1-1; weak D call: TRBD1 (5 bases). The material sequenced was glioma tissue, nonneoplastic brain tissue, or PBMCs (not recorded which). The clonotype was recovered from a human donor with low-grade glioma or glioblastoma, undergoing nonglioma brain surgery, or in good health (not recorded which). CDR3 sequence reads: CASSSKWGLNTEAFF. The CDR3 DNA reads TGTGCCAGCAGCTCGAAGTGGGGGTTGAACACTGAAGCTTTCTTT.